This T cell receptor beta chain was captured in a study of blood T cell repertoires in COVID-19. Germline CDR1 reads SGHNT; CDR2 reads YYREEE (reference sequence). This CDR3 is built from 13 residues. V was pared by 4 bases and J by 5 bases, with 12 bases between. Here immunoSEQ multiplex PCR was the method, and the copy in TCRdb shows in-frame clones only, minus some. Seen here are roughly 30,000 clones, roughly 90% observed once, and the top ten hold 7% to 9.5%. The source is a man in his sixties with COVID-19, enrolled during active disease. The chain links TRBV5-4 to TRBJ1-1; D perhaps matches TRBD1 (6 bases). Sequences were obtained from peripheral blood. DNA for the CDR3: TGTGCCAGCAGCCCGAACAGGGAAACTGAAGCTTTCTTT. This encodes CASSPNRETEAFF.